This T cell receptor (beta chain) was identified in a study of Graves' ophthalmopathy and Graves' hyperthyroidism. Study-wide background: No progression to ophthalmopathy over 18 months defined stable hyperthyroidism. Study findings and constraints: The model flagged ophthalmopathy progression at about 68% sensitivity and 72.22% specificity. Ophthalmopathy could be told apart from stable hyperthyroidism by a 13-signature model (under 90% sensitivity, about 80% specificity).

If patients had other autoimmune diseases, uncontrolled infections, pregnancy or lactation, they were excluded. RNA transcripts served as template for amplifying TCR beta CDR3 sequences. The first round was an RT-PCR with HTBI primers, and the second round was a multiplex PCR. In TCRdb, the multiplex PCR reads were re-called with MiXCR into one record per CDR3 protein. This table has around 1.1 million distinct CDR3 sequences, 36% appearing once. There are many counts of this clonotype. Its antigen is still unknown. The sequencing input was peripheral blood or thyroid tissue (not recorded which). This receptor was identified in an adult man with Graves' hyperthyroidism.

DNA for the CDR3: TGTGCCAGCAATAAGGGCGCCGACCTCCACTTT. Protein product: CASNKGADLHF. The chain has TRBV7-8 and TRBJ1-6; D call uncertain. Germline values: CDR1 SGHVS, CDR2 FQNEAQ. V lost 7 bases and J lost 15, with 13 bases in between. This CDR3 spans 11 amino acids.